A selection of T cell receptor beta chains follows, all from one sample in a study of blood T cell repertoires in COVID-19. Sequenced by immunoSEQ multiplex PCR; TCRdb stores in-frame clones only, minus some. The table lists around 100,000 clones, approximately 86% of them singletons, with around 5% in the top ten. Specimen: peripheral blood. These receptor sequences come from a human donor in a cohort sampled during active COVID-19. Both conserved end residues are part of each CDR3. A D gene is named only where the DNA matches it firmly. Clone size is shown for a subset of rows, as once, few, many or a class of expanded clone.

D	length	V	size	J	DNA	CDR3
TRBD2	17	TRBV4-2	few	TRBJ2-3	TGTGCCAGCAGCCAACCCGGGACTAGCGGGAGGGTGGATACGCAGTATTTT	CASSQPGTSGRVDTQYF
TRBD1	14	TRBV6-5	NA	TRBJ2-7	TGTGCCAGCACTCAGGGGGCGCATTCCAACGAGCAGTACTTC	CASTQGAHSNEQYF
NA	12	TRBV7-2	NA	TRBJ1-3	TGTGCCAGCAGCTTTGACAGTAACACCATATATTTT	CASSFDSNTIYF
TRBD2	20	TRBV19	NA	TRBJ2-2	TGTGCCAGTAGTTTCATCTGGACTAGCGGGAGGGCTCTCAACACCGGGGAGCTGTTTTTT	CASSFIWTSGRALNTGELFF
NA	15	TRBV7-2	NA	TRBJ2-7	TGTGCCAGCAGCCTGGCAGGGGCTCCTGGCTACGAGCAGTACTTC	CASSLAGAPGYEQYF
TRBD2	16	TRBV7-9	NA	TRBJ2-7	TGTGCCAGCAGCCTAGGACGTGGCGGGAGATACTACGAGCAGTACTTC	CASSLGRGGRYYEQYF
NA	14	TRBV20-1	NA	TRBJ1-4	TGCAGTGCTAGTAGTGGGGCGACTAATGAAAAACTGTTTTTT	CSASSGATNEKLFF
TRBD1	13	TRBV28	NA	TRBJ1-2	TGTGCCAGCAGTAAGACAGGGGCGGGCGGCTACACCTTC	CASSKTGAGGYTF
NA	12	TRBV28	NA	TRBJ2-5	TGTGCGGGGGGTACGAAAAAAGAGACCCAGTACTTC	CAGGTKKETQYF
NA	13	TRBV2	NA	TRBJ1-5	TGTGCCAGCACCCTGTTTGTGGGCCAGCCCCAGCATTTT	CASTLFVGQPQHF
NA	16	TRBV7-2	NA	TRBJ2-1	TGTGCCAGCAGCTCCGGGTTGGGGGGCTCCTACAATGAGCAGTTCTTC	CASSSGLGGSYNEQFF
TRBD2	20	TRBV4-3	once	TRBJ2-7	TGCGCCAGCAGCCAAGGGACCCCGGGACTAGCGGGTTGGAACTCCTACGAGCAGTACTTC	CASSQGTPGLAGWNSYEQYF
TRBD1	14	TRBV10-2	NA	TRBJ2-5	TGCGCCAGCAGTCGGGACAGGGGTTGGGAGACCCAGTACTTC	CASSRDRGWETQYF
TRBD1	16	TRBV6-1	many	TRBJ2-7	TGTGCCAGCAGTGGTAGGACAGGGGTGCTTAGGGTCGAGCAGTACTTC	CASSGRTGVLRVEQYF
TRBD1	15	TRBV6-6	once	TRBJ1-2	TGTGCCAGCAAAAGAACCGGGACAGGGAATCAGGGCTACACCTTC	CASKRTGTGNQGYTF
TRBD1	18	TRBV19	NA	TRBJ1-1	TGTGCCAGTAGTTTAAGTCCGGGACAGGGGAGGATGGACACTGAAGCTTTCTTT	CASSLSPGQGRMDTEAFF